Presented here are 2 T cell receptor beta chains from one specimen sequenced in a study of shared clonotypes between healthy human individuals. Method: immunoSEQ multiplex PCR; TCRdb's copy keeps in-frame clones and lacks some. The sample has over a million clones, roughly 70% seen once. Sequenced sample: memory CD4+ T cells sorted from blood. Subset meaning: CD45RA-negative fraction. Source of these receptors: a man in his late teens or twenties in good health.

This clone was detected only a few times. The chain joins TRBV19 to TRBJ1-1; no clear D gene. V lost 7 bases to trimming and J lost 1 base, with 4 bases between them. This CDR3 region has 11 residues. The germline V gene encodes CDR1 LNHDA and CDR2 SQIVND (reference sequence). The CDR3 coding sequence is TGTGCCAGTATGAGGAACACTGAAGCTTTCTTT. Translation: CASMRNTEAFF.

The genes are TRBV29-1 and TRBJ1-5, with 8 bases identical to TRBD1. V was clipped by 4 bases and J by 3 bases; unmatched bases: 14. The germline V gene encodes CDR1 SQVTM and CDR2 ANQGSEA. This CDR3 region has 17 residues. The CDR3 nucleotides read TGCAGCGTTGGGTTTTATTACAGGGGGAGAGACAATCAGCCCCAGCATTTT. This codes for CSVGFYYRGRDNQPQHF. Full variable domain (missing parts from reference TRBV29-1 and TRBJ1-5): SAVISQKPSRDICQRGTSLTIQCQVDSQVTMMFWYRQQPGQSLTLIATANQGSEATYESGFVIDKFPISRPNLTFSTLTVSNMSPEDSSIYLCSVGFYYRGRDNQPQHFGDGTRLSIL.